The present TCR beta chain was sequenced within a study of early T cells in non-severe SARS-CoV-2 infection (dated by TCRdb to the early 2020s). Regarding the study in general: TCR sequencing used bulk RNA from unsorted whole blood, so alpha and beta chains could not be paired. The paper's findings and limits, for the study overall: Matching against VDJdb was skewed toward anti-spike CD8 responses, likely underestimated virus-specific expansions, and missed private and CD4 specificities.

This clonotype was recorded at least ten times. Its antigen has not been determined. No qualities accompany the bases; no much larger clone lies one base away. For CDR1 and CDR2, the germline V gene lists LGHNT and FRNRAP. At the junction V is shortened by 4 bases and J by 6 bases, with 10 bases in between. The CDR3 starts with the cysteine, ends with the phenylalanine, and has 13 residues. The retained sequence is limited to the CDR3, 39 bases, with the frame set at the first base. The library was prepared using 5' RACE. These reads were obtained on a NextSeq 500. To correct for sequencing error and PCR bias, the TCR library protocol tagged individual cDNA molecules with unique molecular identifiers. Both TCR alpha and beta chains were sequenced, and tight co-correlation was observed between alpha and beta sequence abundances in each sample. The paper's data handling went like this. Decombinator V4 was used to annotate TCR sequences for V gene, J gene and CDR3. TCRs were defined as expanded if a significant change between any two time points was detected under a Poisson model with p below 0.0001. TCR abundances were normalised to the total number of TCRs sequenced per sample and expressed as counts per million. MAIT TCRs were defined by TRAV1-2 paired with TRAJ12, TRAJ20 or TRAJ33, and iNKT TCRs by TRAV10 paired with TRAJ18. VDJdb, accessed on 1 November 2021, was searched for TCRs annotated for CMV, EBV and SARS-CoV-2, and TCRs annotated for more than one antigen were excluded. Through fastp at Q25 and MiXCR, TCRdb rebuilt clones from the public reads, retaining in-frame beta chains. Each record represents a unique CDR3 protein, reported with the most common genes and DNA among its rows. TCRdb, not the original authors, processed these V and J calls. In this sample the table shows under 50,000 distinct CDR3 sequences, over 5% of which occur a single time. Around 4.4% of the sample belongs to the ten largest clones.

This was a case-control study nested in a cohort of healthcare workers in London, UK, who had nasopharyngeal swab PCR tests and blood samples taken every week. Healthcare workers were recruited during the week of the UK lockdown, between 23 and 31 March 2020, and followed weekly for up to roughly 16 weeks. The rearrangement combines TRBV12-5 with TRBJ2-1; no D gene can be assigned with confidence. The TCR originated in an adult who was a healthcare worker with PCR-confirmed SARS-CoV-2 infection or an uninfected control (not recorded which). Sequences were obtained from whole blood. The DNA reads TGTGCTAGTGGTTCCCGAGTTCTCAATGAGCAGTTCTTC. It codes for CASGSRVLNEQFF.